A selection of T cell receptor beta chains follows, all from one sample in a study of cytomegalovirus exposure and HLA in healthy donors. Produced via immunoSEQ multiplex PCR; TCRdb's table is partial and in-frame only. The repertoire holds almost 200,000 clones, with 80% to 90% as singletons. The sample consisted of PBMCs. These receptors came from a woman in her 30s in good health and CMV-seronegative. The CDR3 runs from the conserved cysteine through the conserved F or W. The order of the fields is CDR3 protein, CDR3 DNA, J gene, D gene, clone size, V gene. A D gene is named only where the DNA matches it firmly. The size of a clone is reported for some rows only, either as once, few or many, or as a class for expanded clones.

CASSREAGGFYNEQFF TGTGCCAGCAGCCGGGAAGCGGGGGGCTTCTACAATGAGCAGTTCTTC TRBJ2-1 TRBD2 once TRBV7-8
CASSLGGLAGTDTQYF TGCGCCAGCAGCTTGGGAGGACTAGCGGGGACAGATACGCAGTATTTT TRBJ2-3 TRBD2 NA TRBV5-1
CSMIGAGGPLRNF TGCAGCATGATCGGAGCGGGAGGACCCCTCCGGAACTTC TRBJ2-5 TRBD2 NA TRBV29-1
CASSLGGGTQETQYF TGCGCCAGCAGCTTGGGCGGGGGGACCCAAGAGACCCAGTACTTC TRBJ2-5 TRBD2 NA TRBV5-1
CASATLTGIEKLFF TGCGCCAGCGCTACCCTTACAGGGATTGAAAAACTGTTTTTT TRBJ1-4 NA NA TRBV4-1
CASSPRQGLGSNEKLFF TGTGCCAGCAGCCCACGACAGGGCCTGGGGTCTAATGAAAAACTGTTTTTT TRBJ1-4 TRBD1 NA TRBV5-4
CASRRDTEAFF TGTGCCAGCAGGAGGGACACTGAAGCTTTCTTT TRBJ1-1 NA NA TRBV27
CASSRAGGYEQYF TGCGCCAGCAGCCGGGCTGGGGGGTACGAGCAGTACTTC TRBJ2-7 NA NA TRBV5-1
CASSRDRVVGPIYF TGTGCCAGCAGTCGGGACAGGGTAGTAGGACCGATATATTTT TRBJ1-3 TRBD1 NA TRBV27
CASSPPASGPGEQFF TGTGCCAGCAGCCCCCCGGCTAGCGGGCCGGGTGAGCAGTTCTTC TRBJ2-1 TRBD2 NA TRBV14
CASTTPLGAGGTNTQYF TGTGCCAGCACCACCCCCCTCGGGGCAGGGGGCACGAATACACAGTATTTT TRBJ2-3 TRBD1 NA TRBV28
CASSIAGTDYGYTF TGTGCCAGTAGTATAGCAGGGACAGACTATGGCTACACCTTC TRBJ1-2 TRBD1 many TRBV19
CASSLGATSGGSDTQYF TGCGCCAGCAGCTTAGGGGCGACTAGCGGGGGGTCAGATACGCAGTATTTT TRBJ2-3 TRBD2 NA TRBV5-1
CASSLTGSTDTQYF TGTGCCAGCAGCTTGACGGGTAGCACAGATACGCAGTATTTT TRBJ2-3 NA NA TRBV5-4
CATRREVYEQYF TGTGCCACCCGGAGGGAGGTCTACGAGCAGTACTTC TRBJ2-7 NA few TRBV25-1
CASSTIDVARTEAFF TGTGCCAGCAGCACTATTGATGTTGCGAGGACTGAAGCTTTCTTT TRBJ1-1 NA NA TRBV7-9
CSVEGDLTDTQYF TGCAGCGTTGAAGGGGACTTAACAGATACGCAGTATTTT TRBJ2-3 NA NA TRBV29-1
CASSLAGEVYEQYF TGCGCCAGCAGCTTGGCCGGGGAAGTCTACGAGCAGTACTTC TRBJ2-7 NA NA TRBV5-1
CASSLKPFSSGSTDTQYF TGCGCCAGCAGCTTGAAACCCTTCTCTAGCGGGAGTACAGATACGCAGTATTTT TRBJ2-3 TRBD2 NA TRBV5-1
CASSHRDRGEQYF TGTGCCAGCAGCCACAGGGACAGAGGAGAGCAGTACTTC TRBJ2-7 TRBD1 NA TRBV7-3
CASKDGHSYEQYF TGTGCCAGCAAAGACGGACACTCCTACGAGCAGTACTTC TRBJ2-7 NA NA TRBV6-5
CASRGAASGNTIYF TGTGCCAGCAGGGGGGCCGCCTCTGGAAACACCATATATTTT TRBJ1-3 NA NA TRBV6-1
CAGRQGTNEKLFF TGTGCCGGAAGACAGGGGACTAATGAAAAACTGTTTTTT TRBJ1-4 TRBD1 NA TRBV2
CASSLSPSAQVNTEAFF TGTGCCAGCAGTTTGAGCCCCTCGGCCCAGGTGAACACTGAAGCTTTCTTT TRBJ1-1 NA once TRBV27
CASSLHGSGRGEQFF TGTGCCAGCAGCTTACACGGGTCAGGAAGGGGTGAGCAGTTCTTC TRBJ2-1 NA NA TRBV7-7
CASSANPQITGELFF TGCGCCAGCAGCGCCAACCCACAGATCACCGGGGAGCTGTTTTTT TRBJ2-2 NA NA TRBV5-1
CASSESGTATGELFF TGCGCCAGCAGTGAGTCCGGGACAGCTACCGGGGAGCTGTTTTTT TRBJ2-2 TRBD1 NA TRBV10-1
CASSIGRGPFATNEKLFF TGTGCCAGTAGTATCGGCAGGGGTCCTTTCGCAACTAATGAAAAACTGTTTTTT TRBJ1-4 NA NA TRBV19
CASSAGRAYEQYF TGTGCCAGCAGCGCGGGGAGGGCCTACGAGCAGTACTTC TRBJ2-7 TRBD2 NA TRBV9
CASSPPHLPGGAFF TGTGCCAGCTCACCACCCCACTTGCCCGGAGGAGCTTTCTTT TRBJ1-1 NA few TRBV18
CASSNPSSEKLFF TGTGCCAGCAGCAACCCATCGAGTGAAAAACTGTTTTTT TRBJ1-4 NA few TRBV9
CASSYGGGSEPQHF TGTGCCAGCAGTTACGGCGGGGGGAGTGAGCCCCAGCATTTT TRBJ1-5 NA NA TRBV6-5
CASRKHPGQENYEQYF TGTGCCAGTAGGAAGCATCCGGGACAGGAGAACTACGAGCAGTACTTC TRBJ2-7 TRBD1 NA TRBV19
CASSLTSQAGFF TGTGCCAGCAGTTTAACCAGCCAGGCGGGGTTCTTC TRBJ2-1 NA NA TRBV28
CASRSGTTDGNTIYF TGTGCCAGCAGGAGTGGGACAACCGACGGAAACACCATATATTTT TRBJ1-3 NA few TRBV6-1
CASSAGISDGTEAFF TGCGCCAGCAGTGCGGGGATATCAGATGGCACTGAAGCTTTCTTT TRBJ1-1 NA NA TRBV5-1
CASSLDGGQVYGYTF TGTGCCAGCAGCTTAGATGGAGGGCAAGTCTATGGCTACACCTTC TRBJ1-2 NA NA TRBV7-8
CSVAGAWGAGGGYNEQFF TGCAGCGTTGCCGGAGCTTGGGGCGCGGGAGGCGGGTACAATGAGCAGTTCTTC TRBJ2-1 TRBD2 NA TRBV29-1
CASSHSTRSNTEAFF TGCGCCAGCAGCCATTCAACTCGATCGAACACTGAAGCTTTCTTT TRBJ1-1 NA NA TRBV4-1
CASNLAPGFTEAFF TGCGCCAGCAACCTTGCCCCAGGGTTCACTGAAGCTTTCTTT TRBJ1-1 NA NA TRBV4-1
CSAAGVIVGDEQFF TGCAGCGCAGCGGGAGTCATAGTGGGGGATGAGCAGTTCTTC TRBJ2-1 TRBD2 once TRBV29-1
CAWRGSNSNQPQHF TGTGCCTGGAGAGGGAGCAATAGCAATCAGCCCCAGCATTTT TRBJ1-5 NA NA TRBV30
CASVGGDNEQFF TGTGCCAGCGTTGGGGGGGACAATGAGCAGTTCTTC TRBJ2-1 TRBD2 NA TRBV27
CASSQGVHGAGNQPQHF TGTGCCAGCAGCCAGGGTGTACATGGGGCAGGCAATCAGCCCCAGCATTTT TRBJ1-5 NA NA TRBV27
CASSYRGTNEKLFF TGTGCCAGCAGTTACAGGGGAACTAATGAAAAACTGTTTTTT TRBJ1-4 NA NA TRBV6-5
CASSLTGIYEQYF TGTGCCAGCAGCTTGACAGGGATTTACGAGCAGTACTTC TRBJ2-7 TRBD1 NA TRBV2
CASSIVSGLGGTDTQYF TGTGCCAGTAGTATAGTTTCCGGACTAGGGGGCACAGATACGCAGTATTTT TRBJ2-3 TRBD2 NA TRBV19
CASSYLDRGDYGYTF TGTGCCAGCAGTTACCTGGACAGGGGAGACTATGGCTACACCTTC TRBJ1-2 TRBD1 NA TRBV6-5
CASKASGSGAGELFF TGCGCCAGCAAGGCTAGCGGGAGTGGGGCCGGGGAGCTGTTTTTT TRBJ2-2 TRBD2 NA TRBV10-1
CATRPGLAGTGELFF TGTGCCACTAGACCGGGACTAGCGGGTACCGGGGAGCTGTTTTTT TRBJ2-2 TRBD2 NA TRBV6-6
CASSDRADYEKLFF TGTGCCAGCAGCGACAGGGCGGATTATGAAAAACTGTTTTTT TRBJ1-4 TRBD1 NA TRBV6-5
CAWSGAGGRRSEQFF TGTGCCTGGAGTGGGGCTGGGGGGAGGAGGAGTGAGCAGTTCTTC TRBJ2-1 NA NA TRBV30
CSVREPYEQYF TGCAGCGTCCGGGAGCCCTACGAGCAGTACTTC TRBJ2-7 NA NA TRBV29-1
CASHRLEETQYF TGCGCCAGCCACAGATTAGAAGAGACCCAGTACTTC TRBJ2-5 NA NA TRBV5-1
CASSLDHSFNEKLFF TGCGCCAGCAGCTTGGATCACAGCTTTAATGAAAAACTGTTTTTT TRBJ1-4 NA once TRBV5-1
CASSSLLSDTEAFF TGCGCCAGCAGCTCCCTCCTGTCGGACACTGAAGCTTTCTTT TRBJ1-1 NA NA TRBV5-1
CSVHDRGATEAFF TGCAGCGTCCACGACAGGGGGGCCACTGAAGCTTTCTTT TRBJ1-1 TRBD1 NA TRBV29-1
CASSLEGTPNQPQHF TGCGCCAGCAGCCTAGAGGGGACACCTAATCAGCCCCAGCATTTT TRBJ1-5 NA once TRBV5-1